This passage covers 27 T cell receptor beta chains from one sample sequenced in a study of regulatory T cells in long-lasting Graves disease. Time point indicated: newly diagnosed GD, antithyroid drugs for less than 3 months. The TCR library was made from RNA extracted from PBMCs. To make TCR beta libraries, researchers used iRepertoire HTBI primers and Arm-PCR of CDR3 regions. MiXCR, applied by TCRdb to the multiplex PCR reads, yields one record per CDR3 protein. The data hold approximately 440,000 distinct CDR3 sequences, with around 15% observed a single time. This sample was shared with a second study, whose subject was T cells in Graves' hyperthyroidism and ophthalmopathy.

The sample was peripheral blood mononuclear cells (PBMCs), taken at new diagnosis, from a patient treated with antithyroid drugs. All receptors derive from a man aged 35 to 55 with Graves disease.

The chain recombines TRBV20-1 with TRBJ1-1; no definite D call. V lost 2 bases to trimming and J lost 4 bases, with 11 bases between them. CDR3 length: 13 amino acids. CDR1 and CDR2 from the germline V gene are DFQATT and SNEGSKA (reference sequence). The CDR3 region is CSARILVGTEAFF. DNA of the CDR3: TGCAGTGCTAGAATTCTCGTGGGCACTGAAGCTTTCTTT.

This clonotype was observed many times. The chain recombines TRBV11-2 with TRBJ1-6; D not certain. V shed 3 bases and J shed 11 bases, with 14 bases lying between them. There are 14 residues in the CDR3. The germline V gene has CDR1 SGHAT and CDR2 FQNNGV. This chain's CDR3 is CASSLGGPRTPLHF. CDR3 coding DNA: TGTGCCAGCAGCTTGGGAGGGCCCCGGACACCCCTCCACTTT.

This clonotype was counted at least ten times. The CDR3 DNA reads TGTGCCAGCAGCGACAGGGACACTAACTATGGCTACACCTTC. This gives the protein CASSDRDTNYGYTF. The chain joins TRBV3-1 to TRBJ1-2; 7 bases match TRBD1. This CDR3 spans 14 amino acids. From germline, CDR1 is LGHDT and CDR2 YNNKEL (reference sequence). V lost 5 bases and J lost 0; bases outside the gene matches: 3.

In its sample, this clonotype was seen many times. The chain joins TRBV2 to TRBJ1-1; a weak D match, TRBD1 (5 bases). With 7 bases removed from V and 0 bases from J, the gap between germline ends came to 12 bases. Per germline, CDR1 SNHLY and CDR2 FYNNEI. This CDR3 spans 14 amino acids. CDR3 sequence (DNA): TGTGCCAGCATCCCCGGGGCGGTGAACACTGAAGCTTTCTTT. Translated: CASIPGAVNTEAFF.

This clonotype was seen repeatedly, ten times or more. V is TRBV28 and J is TRBJ2-7; 9 nucleotides align to TRBD1. Per germline, CDR1 MDHEN and CDR2 SYDVKM. V lost 4 bases to trimming and J lost 1 base; unmatched junction nucleotides: 8. CDR3 length: 16 amino acids. Here the CDR3 DNA reads TGTGCCAGCAGTTACAGGGGGCTGGATTGGTCCTACGAGCAGTACTTC. This translates into CASSYRGLDWSYEQYF.

This clonotype was seen more than once but under ten times. The rearrangement joins TRBV12-3 or TRBV12-4 to TRBJ2-7, with a tentative D call TRBD2 (5 bases). V dropped 6 bases and J dropped 0 bases, with 9 bases sitting between them. This CDR3 contains 13 residues. The CDR3 DNA is TGTGCCAGCAGCCGGGGTTTCTCCTACGAGCAGTACTTC. Residues: CASSRGFSYEQYF.

This clonotype has ten or more counts. V and J are TRBV11-2 and TRBJ1-1, with 7 bases fitting TRBD1. The CDR3 is 16 amino acids. Trimming removed 4 bases from V and 1 base from J; junction bases left unmatched: 9. CDR1 and CDR2 (germline): SGHAT, FQNNGV. For the CDR3, the DNA is TGTGCCAGCAGCTCTGGGGCTCGGACAGGGAACACTGAAGCTTTCTTT. This encodes CASSSGARTGNTEAFF.

This clonotype appeared many times. The genes are TRBV3-1 and TRBJ2-4, with a possible D match to TRBD1 (6 bases). Germline CDR1 LGHDT, CDR2 YNNKEL (reference sequence). This CDR3 spans 15 amino acids. The germline V and J ends were trimmed by 0 bases and 6 bases, with 12 bases remaining between them. The CDR3 coding sequence is TGTGCCAGCAGCCAAGATAATTTACAGGGAAACATTCAGTACTTC. Amino acid sequence: CASSQDNLQGNIQYF.

This clonotype has more than one count but fewer than ten. This sequence joins TRBV25-1 and TRBJ2-1, with unresolved D. The end of the DNA aligns better with TRBJ2-3, so the J call may be wrong. Germline CDR1 MGHDK, CDR2 SYGVNS. There are 15 residues in the CDR3. The DNA for the CDR3 is TGTGCCAGCACCAGAAATATTCAAAGTGAAGATACGCAGTATTTT. Amino acid sequence: CASTRNIQSEDTQYF.

This clonotype was detected many times. The chain carries TRBV7-9 and TRBJ2-3; D is ambiguous. The CDR3 runs 15 residues. The V end lost 4 bases, the J end lost 8 bases, and 19 bases lay between the germline ends. Per germline, CDR1 SEHNR and CDR2 FQNEAQ (reference sequence). The CDR3 loop is CASSSIMLRDGTQYF. The CDR3 DNA reads TGTGCCAGCAGCTCGATCATGCTCCGAGATGGTACGCAGTATTTT.

This clonotype occurred a few times. The CDR3 here is CASSPGGTIYEQYF. The CDR3 bases are TGTGCCAGCTCACCGGGCGGGACCATCTACGAGCAGTACTTC. The chain uses TRBV18 and TRBJ2-7, with a tentative D call TRBD2 (6 bases). The germline gives CDR1 KGHSH, CDR2 LQKENI. This CDR3 region has 14 residues. V lost 3 bases to trimming and J lost 3 bases, with 12 bases between them.

V usage is TRBV28 and J usage is TRBJ2-2, with TRBD2 identical over 7 bases. CDR3 length: 17 residues. Looked up from germline, CDR1 is MDHEN and CDR2 is SYDVKM. V gave up 7 bases and J gave up 1 base; unmatched junction bases: 12. CDR3 residues: CASTSWGSGMNTGELFF. In nucleotides, the CDR3 is TGTGCCAGCACCTCCTGGGGAAGCGGGATGAACACCGGGGAGCTGTTTTTT.

This clonotype occurred many times. The J gene is TRBJ2-2, the V gene TRBV7-2, with D possibly matching TRBD1 (5 bases). The CDR3 sequence is 15 residues long. V lost 7 bases to trimming and J lost 1 base, with 13 bases between them. Germline CDR1 reads SGHTA; CDR2 reads FQGNSA. The DNA for the CDR3 is TGTGCCAGCACCTCAGGGTGGGTGAACACCGGGGAGCTGTTTTTT. Translation gives CASTSGWVNTGELFF.

The chain links TRBV24-1 to TRBJ2-1; D not certain. Looked up from germline, CDR1 is KGHDR and CDR2 is SFDVKD. V lost 6 bases and J lost 6, with 11 bases in between. The CDR3 loop spans 13 amino acids. The DNA of the CDR3 is TGTGCCACCAGTCCCGCTGGAACCAATGAGCAGTTCTTC. It translates to CATSPAGTNEQFF.

Of note for this clonotype: A much larger clone lies a single base off, so this may be a read error. CDR3 DNA: TGTGCCGCCAGTGAGGCCCACTTGGATACGCAGTATTTT. This gives the protein CAASEAHLDTQYF. The chain has TRBV24-1 and TRBJ2-3; D is unresolved. The CDR3 length is 13 residues. CDR1 and CDR2 from the germline V gene are KGHDR and SFDVKD.

This chain connects TRBV6-1 to TRBJ2-3; tentative D call: TRBD1 (6 bases). This CDR3 region has 14 residues. Germline CDR1 reads MNHNS; CDR2 reads SASEGT. Trimming took 7 bases from V and 1 from J, leaving 12 bases between them. CDR3 loop: CASKPGHRTDTQYF. CDR3 DNA sequence: TGTGCCAGCAAACCGGGACATCGCACAGATACGCAGTATTTT.

V is TRBV24-1 and J is TRBJ2-3; TRBD1 or TRBD2 may be the D gene (7 bases each). The V end was cut by 4 bases, the J end by 1 base, with 17 bases between. The CDR3 covers 17 residues. Germline V gene sequence: CDR1 KGHDR, CDR2 SFDVKD. The CDR3 here is CATSDPSPGGGTDTQYF. CDR3 DNA: TGTGCCACCAGTGACCCGAGCCCAGGGGGGGGCACAGATACGCAGTATTTT.

Ten or more counts support this clonotype. V usage is TRBV30 and J usage is TRBJ2-3; TRBD2 is a possible D gene (6 bases). V lost 0 bases, J lost 6 bases, and 16 bases lay in between. This CDR3 comprises 15 residues. Germline V gives CDR1 GTSNPN, CDR2 SVGIG (reference sequence). The CDR3 DNA is TGTGCCTGGAGTGTAGCCGGGGGACTCGCGGATACGCAGTATTTT. Protein sequence: CAWSVAGGLADTQYF.

For this clonotype: At one of its ends the junction is not consistent with the germline gene, which may arise from a read error. V is TRBV27 and J is TRBJ2-4; 9 nucleotides line up with TRBD1. The CDR3 is 14 residues long. Germline values: CDR1 MNHEY, CDR2 SMNVEV (reference sequence). The CDR3 spells CASSSPGQGFVGAF. The CDR3 region has the DNA TGTGCCAGCAGTTCCCCGGGACAGGGCTTTGTCGGTGCATTC.

This clonotype was seen many times. J is TRBJ2-1 and V is TRBV7-9; perhaps D is TRBD1 or TRBD2 (5 bases each). V was clipped by 5 bases and J by 2 bases, with 10 bases between them. Looked up from germline, CDR1 is SEHNR and CDR2 is FQNEAQ (reference sequence). The CDR3 is 14 amino acids. CDR3 DNA: TGTGCCAGCAGCCGCCCGGGGCCCTACAATGAGCAGTTCTTC. It is translated as CASSRPGPYNEQFF.

At least ten counts were recorded for this clonotype. V and J are TRBV18 and TRBJ2-3; D perhaps matches TRBD1 (5 bases). This CDR3 spans 15 amino acids. Trimming stripped 3 bases from V and 2 bases from J, with 12 bases between. CDR1 and CDR2 (germline): KGHSH, LQKENI. The CDR3 DNA reads as TGTGCCAGCTCACCTTCCGACAGATTCACAGATACGCAGTATTTT. Encoded protein: CASSPSDRFTDTQYF.

This clonotype was seen many times. This chain links TRBV6-2 or TRBV6-3 with TRBJ2-5, with 11 nucleotides matching TRBD1. Looked up from germline, CDR1 is MNHEY and CDR2 is SVGEGT. CDR3 length: 15 amino acids. The junction had 3 bases not matched to a gene; V was cut back by 4 bases and J by 2 bases. The CDR3 DNA reads as TGTGCCAGCAGTTCCGGGACAGGGGGTCAAGAGACCCAGTACTTC. Its translation is CASSSGTGGQETQYF.

This clonotype showed up many times. This chain joins TRBV28 and TRBJ2-3, with TRBD2 matching 9 bases. The CDR3 has 14 amino acids. The germline CDR1 and CDR2 sequences are MDHEN and SYDVKM. With 6 bases clipped from V and 2 bases from J, the junction kept 3 bases outside the gene matches. The CDR3 sequence is CASSRLAVTDTQYF. CDR3 in DNA: TGTGCCAGCAGCAGACTAGCGGTCACAGATACGCAGTATTTT.

This clonotype has just a few counts. The rearrangement joins TRBV12-3 or TRBV12-4 to TRBJ1-2; maybe TRBD1 (5 bases). The CDR3 covers 13 residues. Trimming stripped 6 bases from V and 3 bases from J, with 11 bases between. The CDR3 reads CASSDDRDYGYTF. CDR3 nucleotides: TGTGCCAGCAGCGACGACAGAGACTATGGCTACACCTTC.

The J gene is TRBJ2-1, the V gene TRBV10-3, with 9 bases lining up with TRBD1. The germline V gene has CDR1 ENHRY and CDR2 SYGVKD. The CDR3 is made up of 14 amino acids. After removal of 5 bases from V and 6 bases from J, the junction contained 5 bases not matched to a gene. CDR3 coding DNA: TGTGCCATCAGTCCACAGGGGGCGTTCAATGAGCAGTTCTTC. Translated: CAISPQGAFNEQFF.

There are many counts of this clonotype. The chain is built from TRBV3-1 and TRBJ2-7; a possible D gene is TRBD1 (5 bases). V lost 0 bases and J 5 bases, leaving 11 bases between the germline ends. The CDR3 runs 14 residues. Germline CDR1 is LGHDT and CDR2 is YNNKEL (reference sequence). CDR3 nucleotide sequence: TGTGCCAGCAGCCAAGATAGGGCAGGGCACGAGCAGTACTTC. Protein product: CASSQDRAGHEQYF.

This clonotype was recorded many times. This chain links TRBV5-1 with TRBJ2-3, with 8 bases identical to TRBD2. CDR3 length: 13 amino acids. Germline V lookup: CDR1 SGHRS, CDR2 YFSETQ. Trimming at V came to 10 bases and at J to 4 bases, leaving 8 bases not matched to a gene. The CDR3 DNA reads as TGCGCCGACAGCGGGAGAGGGGCAGATACGCAGTATTTT. Residues: CADSGRGADTQYF. Complete variable domain (other parts from reference TRBV5-1 and TRBJ2-3): KAGVTQTPRYLIKTRGQQVTLSCSPISGHRSVSWYQQTPGQGLQFLFEYFSETQRNKGNFPGRFSGRQFSNSRSEMNVSTLELGDSALYLCADSGRGADTQYFGPGTRLTVL.